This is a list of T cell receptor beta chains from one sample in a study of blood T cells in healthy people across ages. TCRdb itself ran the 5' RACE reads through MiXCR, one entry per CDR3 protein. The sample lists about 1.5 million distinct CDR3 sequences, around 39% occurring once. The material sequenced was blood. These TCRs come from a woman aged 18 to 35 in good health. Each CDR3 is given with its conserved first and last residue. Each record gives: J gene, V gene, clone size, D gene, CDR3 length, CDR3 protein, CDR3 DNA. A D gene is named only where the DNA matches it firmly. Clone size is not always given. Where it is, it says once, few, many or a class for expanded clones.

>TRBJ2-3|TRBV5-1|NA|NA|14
CASSHSGPPDTQYF
TGCGCCAGCAGCCATAGCGGTCCTCCAGATACGCAGTATTTT
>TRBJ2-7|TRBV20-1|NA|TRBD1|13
CSTTGGTTYEQYF
TGCAGTACAACAGGGGGGACCACCTACGAGCAGTACTTC
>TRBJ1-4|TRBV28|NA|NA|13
CAASGSTNEKLFF
TGTGCTGCCTCAGGGTCAACTAATGAAAAACTGTTTTTT
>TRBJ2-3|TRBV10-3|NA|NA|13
CAISDLGGDTQYF
TGTGCCATCAGTGATCTAGGGGGGGATACGCAGTATTTT
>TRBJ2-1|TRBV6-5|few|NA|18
CASSYSALPLYSYNEQFF
TGTGCCAGCAGTTACTCTGCACTCCCACTATACTCCTACAATGAGCAGTTCTTC
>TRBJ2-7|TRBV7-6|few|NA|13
CASSFGGIWEQYF
TGTGCCAGCAGCTTTGGAGGGATCTGGGAGCAGTACTTC
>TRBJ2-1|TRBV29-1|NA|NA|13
CSVDTLADNEQFF
TGCAGCGTTGATACACTAGCCGACAATGAGCAGTTCTTC
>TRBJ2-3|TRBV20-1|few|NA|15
CSARRQDRRTDTQYF
TGCAGTGCTCGTCGACAAGACCGACGCACAGATACGCAGTATTTT
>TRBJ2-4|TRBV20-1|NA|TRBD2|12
CSAPRAGDIQYF
TGCAGTGCCCCCCGGGCGGGGGACATTCAGTACTTC
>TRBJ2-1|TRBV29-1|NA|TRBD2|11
CSLGTSGGQFF
TGCAGCCTTGGGACTAGCGGGGGGCAGTTCTTC
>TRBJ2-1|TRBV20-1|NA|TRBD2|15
CSARDRGRAYNEQFF
TGCAGTGCTAGAGATCGCGGGAGGGCGTACAATGAGCAGTTCTTC
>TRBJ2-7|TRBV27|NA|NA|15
CASSLMARSSYEQYF
TGTGCCAGCAGTTTAATGGCCAGGAGCTCCTACGAGCAGTACTTC
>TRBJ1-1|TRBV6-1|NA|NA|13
CASSESAGTEAFF
TGTGCCAGCAGTGAGAGCGCCGGCACTGAAGCTTTCTTT
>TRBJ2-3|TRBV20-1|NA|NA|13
CSAGSLVGDTQYF
TGCAGTGCCGGGAGTCTCGTTGGAGATACGCAGTATTTT
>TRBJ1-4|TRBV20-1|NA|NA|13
CSATKGSHEKLFF
TGCAGTGCCACAAAGGGTTCTCATGAAAAACTGTTTTTT
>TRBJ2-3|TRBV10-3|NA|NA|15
CATRGTENLQDTQYF
TGTGCCACCCGGGGGACAGAGAACTTGCAAGATACGCAGTATTTT
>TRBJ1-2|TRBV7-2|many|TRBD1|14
CASSLGTGVYGYTF
TGTGCCAGCAGTTTAGGGACAGGAGTCTATGGCTACACCTTC
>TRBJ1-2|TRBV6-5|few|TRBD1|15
CASSYSRTGRYGYTF
TGTGCCAGCAGTTACTCCCGGACAGGGCGCTATGGCTACACCTTC
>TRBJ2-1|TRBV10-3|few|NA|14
CATLRGSSYNEQFF
TGTGCCACCCTCCGGGGGAGCTCCTACAATGAGCAGTTCTTC
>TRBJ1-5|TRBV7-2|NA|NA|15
CASSLSGVTDQPQHF
TGTGCCAGCAGCTTATCGGGAGTCACAGATCAGCCCCAGCATTTT
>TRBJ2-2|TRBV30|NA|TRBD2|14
CAYPRTSGPGELFF
TGTGCCTACCCTCGGACTAGCGGGCCCGGGGAGCTGTTTTTT
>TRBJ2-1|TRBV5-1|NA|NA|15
CASSSLLSRDNEQFF
TGCGCCAGCAGCTCCCTTCTGTCTAGAGACAATGAGCAGTTCTTC
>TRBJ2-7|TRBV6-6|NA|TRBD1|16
CASNPNWGQGFHEQYF
TGTGCCAGCAACCCTAACTGGGGACAGGGGTTCCACGAGCAGTACTTC
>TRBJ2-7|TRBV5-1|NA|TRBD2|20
CASSRDPGTSGDLPYNEQYF
TGCGCCAGCAGCCGAGATCCAGGGACTAGCGGAGACTTACCCTACAATGAGCAGTACTTC
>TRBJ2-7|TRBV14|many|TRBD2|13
CASSPLSGAVQYF
TGTGCCAGCAGCCCCCTTAGCGGGGCCGTACAGTACTTC
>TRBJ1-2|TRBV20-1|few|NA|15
CSARSFNGGSGGYTF
TGCAGTGCTAGGTCGTTCAACGGGGGATCGGGCGGCTACACCTTC
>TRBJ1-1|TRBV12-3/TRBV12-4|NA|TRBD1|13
CASVDRVGTEAFF
TGTGCCAGCGTAGACAGGGTTGGCACTGAAGCTTTCTTT
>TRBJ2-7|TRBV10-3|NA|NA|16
CAISEKATGLGYEQYF
TGTGCCATCAGTGAGAAGGCGACCGGACTTGGCTACGAGCAGTACTTC
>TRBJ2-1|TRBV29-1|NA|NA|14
CSAIAGIPRYEQFF
TGCAGCGCCATTGCCGGGATACCAAGATATGAGCAGTTCTTC